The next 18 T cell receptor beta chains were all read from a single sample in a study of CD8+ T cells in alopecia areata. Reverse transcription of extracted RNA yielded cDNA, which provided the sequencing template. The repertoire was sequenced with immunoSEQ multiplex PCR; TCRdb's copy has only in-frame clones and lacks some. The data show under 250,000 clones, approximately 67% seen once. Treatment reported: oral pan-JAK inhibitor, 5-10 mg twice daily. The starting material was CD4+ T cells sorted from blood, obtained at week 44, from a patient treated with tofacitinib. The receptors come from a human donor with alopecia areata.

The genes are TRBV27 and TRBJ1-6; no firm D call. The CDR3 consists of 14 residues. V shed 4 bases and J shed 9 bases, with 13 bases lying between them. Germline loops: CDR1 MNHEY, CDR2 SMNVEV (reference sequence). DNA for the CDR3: TGTGCCAGCAGTTCCCCGGGAGCAACTTCACCCCTCCACTTT. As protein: CASSSPGATSPLHF.

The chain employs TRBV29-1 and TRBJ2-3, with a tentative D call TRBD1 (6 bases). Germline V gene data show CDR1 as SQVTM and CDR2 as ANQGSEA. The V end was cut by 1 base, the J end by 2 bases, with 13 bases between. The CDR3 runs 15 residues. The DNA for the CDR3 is TGCAGCGTTGAAGTGTGGACAGAGAACACAGATACGCAGTATTTT. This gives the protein CSVEVWTENTDTQYF.

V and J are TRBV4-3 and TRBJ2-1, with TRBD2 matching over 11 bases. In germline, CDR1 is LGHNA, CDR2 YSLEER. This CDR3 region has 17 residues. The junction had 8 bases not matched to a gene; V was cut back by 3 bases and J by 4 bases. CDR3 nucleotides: TGCGCCAGCAGCCACATTAGCGGGGGGGCTAGATACAATGAGCAGTTCTTC. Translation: CASSHISGGARYNEQFF.

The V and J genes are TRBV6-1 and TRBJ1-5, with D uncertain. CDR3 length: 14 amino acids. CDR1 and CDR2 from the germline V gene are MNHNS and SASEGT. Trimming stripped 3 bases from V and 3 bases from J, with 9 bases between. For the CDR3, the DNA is TGTGCCAGCAGTGAGGGAGAGCACAATCAGCCCCAGCATTTT. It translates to CASSEGEHNQPQHF.

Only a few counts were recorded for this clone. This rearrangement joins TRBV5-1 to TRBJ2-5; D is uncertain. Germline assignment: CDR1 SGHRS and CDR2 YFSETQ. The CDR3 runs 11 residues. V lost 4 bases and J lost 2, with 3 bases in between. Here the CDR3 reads CASSRQETQYF. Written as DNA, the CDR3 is TGCGCCAGCAGCCGTCAAGAGACCCAGTACTTC.

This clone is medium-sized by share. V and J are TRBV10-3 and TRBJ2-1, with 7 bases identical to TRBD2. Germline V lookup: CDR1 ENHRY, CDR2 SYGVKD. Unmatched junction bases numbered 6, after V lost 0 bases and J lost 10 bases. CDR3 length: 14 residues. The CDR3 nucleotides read TGTGCCATCAGTGAGTCGAGGCTGGGAGGGGAGCAGTTCTTC. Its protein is CAISESRLGGEQFF.

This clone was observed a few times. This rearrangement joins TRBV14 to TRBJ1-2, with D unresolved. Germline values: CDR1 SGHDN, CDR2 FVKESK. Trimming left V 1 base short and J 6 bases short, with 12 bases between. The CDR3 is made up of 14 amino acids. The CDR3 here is CASSQVSRSDGYTF. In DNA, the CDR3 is TGTGCCAGCAGCCAAGTGAGTCGGTCGGATGGCTACACCTTC.

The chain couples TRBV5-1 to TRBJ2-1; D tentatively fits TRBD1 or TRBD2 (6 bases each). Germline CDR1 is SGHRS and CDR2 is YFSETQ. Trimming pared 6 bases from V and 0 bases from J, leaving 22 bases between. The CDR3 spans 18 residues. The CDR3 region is CASTTMTGALSSYNEQFF. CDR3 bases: TGCGCCAGCACCACTATGACGGGGGCCCTGAGCTCCTACAATGAGCAGTTCTTC.

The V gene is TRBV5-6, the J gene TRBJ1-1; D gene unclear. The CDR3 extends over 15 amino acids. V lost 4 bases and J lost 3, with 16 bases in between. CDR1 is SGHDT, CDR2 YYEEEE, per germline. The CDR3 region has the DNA TGTGCCAGCAGCCGGAACCCCCCCGAGGACACTGAAGCTTTCTTT. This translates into CASSRNPPEDTEAFF.

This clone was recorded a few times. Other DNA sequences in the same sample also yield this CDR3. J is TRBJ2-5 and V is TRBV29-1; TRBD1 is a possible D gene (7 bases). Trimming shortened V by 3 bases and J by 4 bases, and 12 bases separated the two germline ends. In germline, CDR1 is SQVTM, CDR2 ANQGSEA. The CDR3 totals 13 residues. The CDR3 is CSVERQGGETQYF. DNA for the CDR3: TGCAGCGTTGAGCGGCAGGGGGGAGAGACCCAGTACTTC.

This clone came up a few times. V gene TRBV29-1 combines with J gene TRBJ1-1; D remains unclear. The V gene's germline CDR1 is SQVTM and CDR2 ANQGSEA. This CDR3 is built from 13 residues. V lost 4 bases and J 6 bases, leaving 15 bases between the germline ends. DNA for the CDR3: TGCAGCGTTGTTAAACAGCAGGCCCCTGAAGCTTTCTTT. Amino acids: CSVVKQQAPEAFF. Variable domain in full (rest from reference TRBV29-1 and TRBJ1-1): SAVISQKPSRDICQRGTSLTIQCQVDSQVTMMFWYRQQPGQSLTLIATANQGSEATYESGFVIDKFPISRPNLTFSTLTVSNMSPEDSSIYLCSVVKQQAPEAFFGQGTRLTVV.

CDR3 coding DNA: TGTGCCAGCAGTTCCGGGCCATTGGAGTCCTACGAGCAGTACTTC. Encoded protein: CASSSGPLESYEQYF. This chain links TRBV6-6 with TRBJ2-7; D is uncertain. The V gene's germline CDR1 is MNHNY and CDR2 SVGAGI (reference sequence). The CDR3 runs 15 residues. Trimming cost V 4 bases and J 1 base, with 14 bases left between them.

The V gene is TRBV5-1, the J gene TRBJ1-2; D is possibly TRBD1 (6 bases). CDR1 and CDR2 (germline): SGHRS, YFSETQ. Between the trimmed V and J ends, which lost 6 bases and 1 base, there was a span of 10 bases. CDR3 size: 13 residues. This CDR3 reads CASMDSLNYGYTF. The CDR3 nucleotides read TGCGCCAGCATGGACAGTCTTAACTATGGCTACACCTTC.

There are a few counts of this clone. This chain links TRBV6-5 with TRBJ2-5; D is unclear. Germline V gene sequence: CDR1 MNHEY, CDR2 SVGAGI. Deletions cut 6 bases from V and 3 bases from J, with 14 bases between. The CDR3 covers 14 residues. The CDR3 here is CASSYVGTEETQYF. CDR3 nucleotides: TGTGCCAGCAGCTACGTCGGTACAGAAGAGACCCAGTACTTC.

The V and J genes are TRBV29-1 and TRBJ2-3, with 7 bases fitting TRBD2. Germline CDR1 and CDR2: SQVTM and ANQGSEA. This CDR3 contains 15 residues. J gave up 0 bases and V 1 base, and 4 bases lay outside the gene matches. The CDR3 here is CSVEGPSGSTDTQYF. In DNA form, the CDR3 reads TGCAGCGTTGAAGGCCCTAGCGGTAGCACAGATACGCAGTATTTT.

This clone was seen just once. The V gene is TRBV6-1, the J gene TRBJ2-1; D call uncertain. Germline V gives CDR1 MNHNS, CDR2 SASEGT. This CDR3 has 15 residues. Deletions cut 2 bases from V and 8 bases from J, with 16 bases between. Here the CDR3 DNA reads TGTGCCAGCAGTGAAAAAGTAGATTGGTACGATGAGCAGTTCTTC. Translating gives CASSEKVDWYDEQFF.

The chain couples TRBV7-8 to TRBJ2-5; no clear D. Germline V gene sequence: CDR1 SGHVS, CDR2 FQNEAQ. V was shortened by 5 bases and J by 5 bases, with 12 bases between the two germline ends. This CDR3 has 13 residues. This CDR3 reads CASSRAKKETQYF. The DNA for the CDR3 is TGTGCCAGCAGCCGCGCTAAAAAGGAGACCCAGTACTTC.

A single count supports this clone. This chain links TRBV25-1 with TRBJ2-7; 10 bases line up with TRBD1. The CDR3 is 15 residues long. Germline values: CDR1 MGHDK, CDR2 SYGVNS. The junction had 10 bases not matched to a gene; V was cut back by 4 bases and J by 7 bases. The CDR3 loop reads CASSAPGQGMGEQYF. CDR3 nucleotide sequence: TGTGCCAGCAGTGCCCCGGGACAGGGGATGGGGGAGCAGTACTTC.